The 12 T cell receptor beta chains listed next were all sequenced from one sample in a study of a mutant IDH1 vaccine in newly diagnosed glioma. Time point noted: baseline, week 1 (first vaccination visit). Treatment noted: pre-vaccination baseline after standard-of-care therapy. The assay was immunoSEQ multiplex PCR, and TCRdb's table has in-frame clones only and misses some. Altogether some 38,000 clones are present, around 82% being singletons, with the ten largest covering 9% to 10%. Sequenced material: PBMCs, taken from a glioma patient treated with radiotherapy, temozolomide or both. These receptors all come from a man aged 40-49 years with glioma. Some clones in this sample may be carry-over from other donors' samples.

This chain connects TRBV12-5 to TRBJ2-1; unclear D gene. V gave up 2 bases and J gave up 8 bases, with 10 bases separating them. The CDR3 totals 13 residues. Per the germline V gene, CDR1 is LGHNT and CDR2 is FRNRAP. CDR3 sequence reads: CASGLLLLDEQFF. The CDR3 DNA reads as TGTGCTAGTGGTTTGTTACTGTTGGATGAGCAGTTCTTC.

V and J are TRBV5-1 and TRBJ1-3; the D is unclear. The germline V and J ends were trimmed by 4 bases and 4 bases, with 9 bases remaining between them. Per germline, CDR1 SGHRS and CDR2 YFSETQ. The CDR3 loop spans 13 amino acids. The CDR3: CASSVRSGNTIYF. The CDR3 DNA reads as TGCGCCAGCAGCGTACGGTCCGGAAACACCATATATTTT.

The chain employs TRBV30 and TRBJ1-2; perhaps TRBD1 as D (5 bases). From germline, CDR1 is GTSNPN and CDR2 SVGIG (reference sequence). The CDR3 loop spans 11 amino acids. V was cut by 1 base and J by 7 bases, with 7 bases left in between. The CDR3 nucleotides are TGTGCCTGGAGTGGGGGGTCTGGCTACACCTTC. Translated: CAWSGGSGYTF.

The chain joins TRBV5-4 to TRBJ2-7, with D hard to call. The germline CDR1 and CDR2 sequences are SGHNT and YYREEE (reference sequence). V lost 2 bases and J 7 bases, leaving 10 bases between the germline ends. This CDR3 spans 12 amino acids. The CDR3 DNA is TGTGCCAGCAGCTTTGGATATTGGGAGCAGTACTTC. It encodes CASSFGYWEQYF. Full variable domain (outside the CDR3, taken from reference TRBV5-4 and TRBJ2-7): ETGVTQSPTHLIKTRGQQVTLRCSSQSGHNTVSWYQQALGQGPQFIFQYYREEENGRGNFPPRFSGLQFPNYSSELNVNALELDDSALYLCASSFGYWEQYFGPGTRLTVT.

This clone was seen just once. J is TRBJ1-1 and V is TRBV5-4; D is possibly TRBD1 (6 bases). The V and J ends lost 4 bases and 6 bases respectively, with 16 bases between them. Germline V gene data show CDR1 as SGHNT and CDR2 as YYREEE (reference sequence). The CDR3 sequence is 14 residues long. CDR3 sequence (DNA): TGTGCCAGCAGCCCAGGGGCAGGGGTGGCTGAAGCTTTCTTT. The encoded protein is CASSPGAGVAEAFF.

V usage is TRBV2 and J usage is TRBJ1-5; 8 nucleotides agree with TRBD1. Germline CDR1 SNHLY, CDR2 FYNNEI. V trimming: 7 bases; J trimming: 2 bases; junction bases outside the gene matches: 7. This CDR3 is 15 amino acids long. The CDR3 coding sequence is TGTGCCAGCACCGTCGGACAGGGAGGCAATCAGCCCCAGCATTTT. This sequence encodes CASTVGQGGNQPQHF.

The CDR3 loop reads CASSQTHGTGRGTGELFF. The CDR3 coding sequence is TGTGCCAGCAGTCAGACACACGGGACAGGGAGAGGTACCGGGGAGCTGTTTTTT. The rearrangement joins TRBV28 to TRBJ2-2; 9 nucleotides agree with TRBD1. Germline V gene sequence: CDR1 MDHEN, CDR2 SYDVKM. There are 18 residues in the CDR3. V gave up 5 bases and J gave up 5 bases; unmatched junction bases: 15.

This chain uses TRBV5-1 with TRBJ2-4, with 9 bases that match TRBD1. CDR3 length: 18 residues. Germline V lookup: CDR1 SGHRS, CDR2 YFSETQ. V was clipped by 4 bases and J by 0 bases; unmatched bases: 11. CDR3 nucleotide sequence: TGCGCCAGCAGCGTGGGACAGGGAGGCACCATAGCCAAAAACATTCAGTACTTC. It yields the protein CASSVGQGGTIAKNIQYF.

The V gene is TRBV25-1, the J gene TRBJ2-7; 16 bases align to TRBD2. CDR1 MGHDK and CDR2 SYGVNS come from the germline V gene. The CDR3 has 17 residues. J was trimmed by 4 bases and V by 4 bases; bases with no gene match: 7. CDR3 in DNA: TGTGCCAGCAGTGTAGGGACTAGCGGGGGGGAAAGGTACGAGCAGTACTTC. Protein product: CASSVGTSGGERYEQYF.

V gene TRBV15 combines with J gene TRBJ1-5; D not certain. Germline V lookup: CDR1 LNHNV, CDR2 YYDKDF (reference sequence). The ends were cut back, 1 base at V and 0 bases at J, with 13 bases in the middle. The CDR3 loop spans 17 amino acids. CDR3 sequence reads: CATSRGTETYSNQPQHF. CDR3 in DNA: TGTGCCACCAGCAGAGGTACAGAAACCTATAGCAATCAGCCCCAGCATTTT. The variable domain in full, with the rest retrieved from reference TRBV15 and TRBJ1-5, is DAMVIQNPRYQVTQFGKPVTLSCSQTLNHNVMYWYQQKSSQAPKLLFHYYDKDFNNEADTPDNFQSRRPNTSFCFLDIRSPGLGDTAMYLCATSRGTETYSNQPQHFGDGTRLSIL.

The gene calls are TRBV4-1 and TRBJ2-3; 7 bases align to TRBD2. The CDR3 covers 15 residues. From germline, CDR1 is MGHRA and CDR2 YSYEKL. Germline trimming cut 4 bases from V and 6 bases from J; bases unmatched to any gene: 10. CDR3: CASSPRDGGGDTQYF. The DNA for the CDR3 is TGCGCCAGCAGCCCGCGTGACGGCGGGGGTGATACGCAGTATTTT.

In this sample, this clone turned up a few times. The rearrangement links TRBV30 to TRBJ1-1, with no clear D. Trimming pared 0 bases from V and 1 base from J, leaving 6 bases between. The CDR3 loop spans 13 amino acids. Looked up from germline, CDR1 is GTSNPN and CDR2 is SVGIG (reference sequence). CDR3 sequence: CAWSVQWNTEAFF. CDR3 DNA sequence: TGTGCCTGGAGTGTACAATGGAACACTGAAGCTTTCTTT.